The 31 T cell receptor beta chains below come from one sample, sequenced in a study of blood T cell repertoires in COVID-19. Sequencing used immunoSEQ multiplex PCR; TCRdb keeps in-frame clones, though not all of them. The top ten clones hold over 0.65% of a sample with approximately 240,000 clones, about nine tenths of them seen once. The source material was peripheral blood. The receptors were sampled from a man younger than 45 with COVID-19, enrolled during active disease.

The chain is built from TRBV25-1 and TRBJ1-2, with 7 nucleotides matching TRBD1. J gave up 3 bases and V 2 bases, and 0 bases lay outside the gene matches. CDR1 is MGHDK, CDR2 SYGVNS, per germline. The CDR3 extends over 13 amino acids. The CDR3 sequence is CASSETGDYGYTF. In DNA form, the CDR3 reads TGTGCCAGCAGTGAAACAGGGGACTATGGCTACACCTTC.

This clone is a singleton in its sample. The chain uses TRBV6-5 and TRBJ2-7; D is perhaps TRBD1 (6 bases). Germline lookup yields CDR1 MNHEY and CDR2 SVGAGI. CDR3 length: 15 amino acids. V was pared by 6 bases and J by 2 bases, with 17 bases between. CDR3 nucleotides: TGTGCCAGCAGGAGCCTCGGGACAAATACCTACGAGCAGTACTTC. Translated: CASRSLGTNTYEQYF.

J is TRBJ2-2 and V is TRBV4-2; TRBD2 matches at 8 bases. The CDR3 sequence is 17 residues long. Per the germline V gene, CDR1 is LGHNA and CDR2 is YNFKEQ. Losses at the gene ends were 0 bases for V and 3 bases for J; bases not matched to a gene: 6. The CDR3 DNA is TGTGCCAGCAGCCAAGACGGACGGGGGGGTTACACCGGGGAGCTGTTTTTT. It encodes CASSQDGRGGYTGELFF.

The chain combines TRBV3-1 (or the pseudogene TRBV3-2) with TRBJ2-7; 10 nucleotides agree with TRBD1. Germline CDR1 reads LGHDT; CDR2 reads YNNKEL (reference sequence). This CDR3 spans 15 amino acids. V dropped 4 bases and J dropped 1; count of bases not matched to a gene: 4. The CDR3 loop reads CASSLGTGESYEQYF. The CDR3 region has the DNA TGTGCCAGCAGCCTGGGGACAGGGGAATCCTACGAGCAGTACTTC.

The CDR3 DNA reads TGTGCCAGCAGTCGCCATGTGACAGGGAGCTCCTATAATTCACCCCTCCACTTT. Amino acids: CASSRHVTGSSYNSPLHF. This chain links TRBV6-6 with TRBJ1-6; 7 nucleotides line up with TRBD1. From germline, CDR1 is MNHNY and CDR2 SVGAGI (reference sequence). V trimming: 5 bases; J trimming: 0 bases; junction bases outside the gene matches: 10. The CDR3 covers 18 residues.

The rearrangement joins TRBV11-1 to TRBJ2-7, with TRBD2 as a possible D gene (7 bases). Trimming took off 1 base at V and 5 bases at J, with 15 bases between the two ends. The CDR3 sequence is 15 residues long. Germline loops: CDR1 SGHAT, CDR2 FQDESV (reference sequence). As DNA, the CDR3 is TGTGCCAGCAGCTTAGGGGGGGGCAGACCCCACGAGCAGTACTTC. Encoded protein: CASSLGGGRPHEQYF. Drawing the rest from reference TRBV11-1 and TRBJ2-7, the complete variable domain is EAEVAQSPRYKITEKSQAVAFWCDPISGHATLYWYRQILGQGPELLVQFQDESVVDDSQLPKDRFSAERLKGVDSTLKIQPAELGDSAMYLCASSLGGGRPHEQYFGPGTRLTVT.

This clone showed up many times. The gene calls are TRBV19 and TRBJ1-2, with TRBD1 as a possible D gene (6 bases). The CDR3 length is 15 residues. Trimming removed 5 bases at V and 4 bases at J, with 17 bases between. Germline V gene data show CDR1 as LNHDA and CDR2 as SQIVND (reference sequence). The CDR3 is CASSSTGLMGYGYTF. The CDR3 bases are TGTGCCAGTAGTTCAACAGGGTTAATGGGCTATGGCTACACCTTC.

The chain carries TRBV10-3 and TRBJ1-6, with TRBD1 identical over 9 bases. This CDR3 is built from 15 residues. Germline assignment: CDR1 ENHRY and CDR2 SYGVKD. The ends lost 2 bases at V and 8 bases at J; junction bases unmatched: 4. The CDR3 protein is CAISEGGQGYSPLHF. CDR3 coding DNA: TGTGCCATCAGTGAGGGGGGACAGGGTTATTCACCCCTCCACTTT.

The chain recombines TRBV5-1 with TRBJ2-6; D is possibly TRBD2 (6 bases). This CDR3 spans 18 amino acids. Looked up from germline, CDR1 is SGHRS and CDR2 is YFSETQ. V was trimmed by 0 bases and J by 0 bases, leaving 13 bases between them. The chain's CDR3 is CASSLGGTAGSGANVLTF. The DNA of the CDR3 is TGCGCCAGCAGCTTGGGGGGGACTGCCGGCTCTGGGGCCAACGTCCTGACTTTC.

The genes are TRBV7-2 and TRBJ1-2; D gene ambiguous. The CDR3 sequence is 14 residues long. Germline CDR1 is SGHTA and CDR2 is FQGNSA. Trimming shortened V by 2 bases and J by 2 bases, and 9 bases separated the two germline ends. The CDR3 here is CASSLSVTNYGYTF. DNA of the CDR3: TGTGCCAGCAGCTTAAGTGTCACAAACTATGGCTACACCTTC. The full variable domain, completed using reference TRBV7-2 and TRBJ1-2, is GAGVSQSPSNKVTEKGKDVELRCDPISGHTALYWYRQSLGQGLEFLIYFQGNSAPDKSGLPSDRFSAERTGGSVSTLTIQRTQQEDSAVYLCASSLSVTNYGYTFGSGTRLTVV.

The J gene is TRBJ1-1, the V gene TRBV5-3, with D maybe TRBD1 (5 bases). TRBV5-3 is treated as an ORF (open reading frame) with a function not yet certain. The CDR3 loop spans 16 amino acids. Trimming pared 5 bases from V and 0 bases from J, leaving 17 bases between. CDR3 nucleotides: TGTGCCAGAAGTTCCGAGACAGAAAACCTGAACACTGAAGCTTTCTTT. It yields the protein CARSSETENLNTEAFF.

The chain carries TRBV2 and TRBJ2-5; 9 positions agree with TRBD2. Trimming took 4 bases from V and 2 from J; bases not matched to a gene: 8. The CDR3 covers 16 residues. Germline values: CDR1 SNHLY, CDR2 FYNNEI. The DNA of the CDR3 is TGTGCCAGCAGTGCCGCCGGGGCGGGGGGGCAAGAGACCCAGTACTTC. Translation: CASSAAGAGGQETQYF. The full variable domain, in which reference TRBV2 and TRBJ2-5 provide the parts outside the CDR3, is EPEVTQTPSHQVTQMGQEVILRCVPISNHLYFYWYRQILGQKVEFLVSFYNNEISEKSEIFDDQFSVERPDGSNFTLKIRSTKLEDSAMYFCASSAAGAGGQETQYFGPGTRLLVL.

This clone was found once. The chain couples TRBV7-9 to TRBJ2-7, with a weak D call TRBD1 (6 bases). The CDR3 loop spans 15 amino acids. Trimming removed 4 bases from V and 0 bases from J, with 13 bases in between. CDR1 is SEHNR, CDR2 FQNEAQ, per germline (reference sequence). The DNA of the CDR3 is TGTGCCAGCAGCTACCGGGACATGAGCTCCTACGAGCAGTACTTC. It codes for CASSYRDMSSYEQYF.

V gene TRBV12-3 or TRBV12-4 combines with J gene TRBJ2-7; TRBD1 agrees at 9 bases. The CDR3 consists of 13 residues. After removal of 6 bases from V and 4 bases from J, the junction contained 4 bases not matched to a gene. CDR3 residues: CASREDRGYEQYF. The DNA of the CDR3 is TGTGCCAGCAGAGAGGACAGGGGATACGAGCAGTACTTC.

In DNA, the CDR3 is TGTGCCAGCAGCTTAGCTAGCGGGGCCCTCTCTCGGGGGACCCAGTACTTC. This encodes CASSLASGALSRGTQYF. The chain links TRBV7-2 to TRBJ2-5; 8 positions match TRBD2. The V segment lost 0 bases and the J segment 7 bases; nucleotides outside the gene matches: 13. The CDR3 loop spans 17 amino acids. The germline V gene encodes CDR1 SGHTA and CDR2 FQGNSA.

The CDR3 nucleotides are TGTGCCAGCAGTGAAAAAGGACAGGGGGCTCCGTTCTTC. Its translation is CASSEKGQGAPFF. The genes are TRBV6-1 and TRBJ2-1; 11 nucleotides agree with TRBD1. V lost 2 bases to trimming and J lost 15 bases; unmatched junction nucleotides: 6. CDR1 is MNHNS and CDR2 is SASEGT in the germline V gene. The CDR3 length is 13 residues.

The chain uses TRBV19 and TRBJ1-1, with TRBD1 identical over 9 bases. The V gene's germline CDR1 is LNHDA and CDR2 SQIVND (reference sequence). This CDR3 region has 15 residues. The ends lost 4 bases at V and 0 bases at J; junction bases unmatched: 3. This CDR3 is CASSKDRGLNTEAFF. CDR3 sequence (DNA): TGTGCCAGTAGTAAGGACAGGGGCCTGAACACTGAAGCTTTCTTT.

J is TRBJ2-3 and V is TRBV19; 15 bases map to TRBD2. CDR1 and CDR2 (germline): LNHDA, SQIVND (reference sequence). V shed 7 bases and J 5 bases; nucleotides not matched to a gene: 4. The length of the CDR3 is 15 residues. The CDR3 is CASTWTSGGGDTQYF. The CDR3 DNA sequence: TGTGCCAGTACCTGGACTAGCGGGGGGGGAGATACGCAGTATTTT.

The chain employs TRBV5-6 and TRBJ2-2; TRBD1 aligns across 7 bases. The CDR3 runs 16 residues. Germline CDR1 SGHDT, CDR2 YYEEEE. The ends lost 0 bases at V and 2 bases at J; junction bases unmatched: 4. CDR3 nucleotides: TGTGCCAGCAGCTTGGGTTCAGGGGGTAACACCGGGGAGCTGTTTTTT. It is translated as CASSLGSGGNTGELFF.

This clone appeared a single time. The chain is built from TRBV6-5 and TRBJ1-1, with D possibly being TRBD1 (5 bases). The CDR3 totals 14 residues. Trimming removed 3 bases from V and 5 bases from J, with 13 bases in between. In germline, CDR1 is MNHEY, CDR2 SVGAGI. The CDR3 DNA sequence: TGTGCCAGCAGTTATCGCGGAGGGGCGACTGAAGCTTTCTTT. Its protein product is CASSYRGGATEAFF.

The CDR3 bases are TGTGCCAGTAGTATATGGGGGCCCACGAACACTGAAGCTTTCTTT. Its translation: CASSIWGPTNTEAFF. This sequence joins TRBV19 and TRBJ1-1; tentatively, D is TRBD1 (6 bases). Germline CDR1 is LNHDA and CDR2 is SQIVND (reference sequence). V lost 2 bases to trimming and J lost 1 base, with 11 bases between them. This CDR3 is built from 15 residues.

The chain employs TRBV30 and TRBJ1-5; 8 bases match TRBD1. Trimming cost V 1 base and J 2 bases; bases outside gene matches: 4. Per the germline V gene, CDR1 is GTSNPN and CDR2 is SVGIG (reference sequence). The CDR3 has 15 amino acids. CDR3 DNA: TGTGCCTGGAGTGCGGAGACAGGGGGCAATCAGCCCCAGCATTTT. Translated, it gives CAWSAETGGNQPQHF.

The rearrangement links TRBV7-9 to TRBJ1-2; perhaps TRBD1 as D (6 bases). This CDR3 region has 17 residues. Germline lookup yields CDR1 SEHNR and CDR2 FQNEAQ (reference sequence). Trimming left V 2 bases short and J 0 bases short, with 16 bases between. CDR3 region: CASSLWGQPRANYGYTF. Here the CDR3 DNA reads TGTGCCAGCAGCTTATGGGGGCAGCCCAGAGCTAACTATGGCTACACCTTC.

V usage is TRBV10-3 and J usage is TRBJ1-1, with 7 bases lining up with TRBD1. This CDR3 is 13 amino acids long. V shed 7 bases and J 2 bases; nucleotides not matched to a gene: 4. CDR1 and CDR2 from the germline V gene are ENHRY and SYGVKD. CDR3 in amino acids: CAITDRENTEAFF. The CDR3 region has the DNA TGTGCCATCACTGACAGGGAAAACACTGAAGCTTTCTTT.

The rearrangement joins TRBV7-3 to TRBJ2-1; 8 bases are a match to TRBD2. Per germline, CDR1 SGHTA and CDR2 FQGTGA. The CDR3 is made up of 12 amino acids. V shed 5 bases and J 7 bases; nucleotides not matched to a gene: 1. For the CDR3, the DNA is TGTGCCAGCAGCCCGGGGGGGAATGAGCAGTTCTTC. Its translation: CASSPGGNEQFF.

This clone was observed a single time. DNA for the CDR3: TGTGCCGGGGCCGGGACAGGGGGCAGTGGCACTGAAGCTTTCTTT. Amino acids: CAGAGTGGSGTEAFF. This sequence joins TRBV2 and TRBJ1-1; 12 bases are shared with TRBD1. Germline V lookup: CDR1 SNHLY, CDR2 FYNNEI. Trimming at V came to 11 bases and at J to 4 bases, leaving 11 bases not matched to a gene. The CDR3 contains 15 residues.

DNA of the CDR3: TGTGCCAGCAGTGATGCGGCCCGCGGCAACGCCCAGTACTTC. Its protein product is CASSDAARGNAQYF. The chain couples TRBV2 to TRBJ2-5; D unclear. The CDR3 contains 14 residues. CDR1 SNHLY and CDR2 FYNNEI come from the germline V gene. The ends were cut back, 3 bases at V and 9 bases at J, with 17 bases in the middle.

The rearrangement joins TRBV30 to TRBJ1-2, with 7 bases identical to TRBD1. This CDR3 is built from 14 residues. The V gene's germline CDR1 is GTSNPN and CDR2 SVGIG (reference sequence). V dropped 0 bases and J dropped 8; count of bases not matched to a gene: 9. The CDR3 loop reads CAWSVHGTAMGYTF. DNA of the CDR3: TGTGCCTGGAGTGTACATGGGACAGCGATGGGCTACACCTTC.

V is TRBV2 and J is TRBJ2-2; D is possibly TRBD1 (5 bases). Germline V gives CDR1 SNHLY, CDR2 FYNNEI. This CDR3 region has 15 residues. Trimming shortened V by 6 bases and J by 6 bases, and 17 bases separated the two germline ends. The CDR3 nucleotides are TGTGCCAGCAGCTCCCCTGGGGCTATCGCCGGGGAGCTGTTTTTT. This codes for CASSSPGAIAGELFF. The variable domain in full, with the rest retrieved from reference TRBV2 and TRBJ2-2, is EPEVTQTPSHQVTQMGQEVILRCVPISNHLYFYWYRQILGQKVEFLVSFYNNEISEKSEIFDDQFSVERPDGSNFTLKIRSTKLEDSAMYFCASSSPGAIAGELFFGEGSRLTVL.

This chain connects TRBV7-2 to TRBJ2-7; 9 bases align to TRBD1. This CDR3 comprises 14 residues. After removal of 6 bases from V and 5 bases from J, the junction contained 8 bases not matched to a gene. From germline, CDR1 is SGHTA and CDR2 FQGNSA. In DNA, the CDR3 is TGTGCCAGCAGTTTGGGGACAGGGTACAACGAGCAGTACTTC. This encodes CASSLGTGYNEQYF. Full variable domain (remainder filled in from reference TRBV7-2 and TRBJ2-7): GAGVSQSPSNKVTEKGKDVELRCDPISGHTALYWYRQSLGQGLEFLIYFQGNSAPDKSGLPSDRFSAERTGGSVSTLTIQRTQQEDSAVYLCASSLGTGYNEQYFGPGTRLTVT.

This chain links TRBV5-1 with TRBJ2-5; 7 nucleotides line up with TRBD2. Losses at the gene ends were 4 bases for V and 5 bases for J; bases not matched to a gene: 5. The CDR3 runs 13 residues. CDR1 and CDR2 (germline): SGHRS, YFSETQ. CDR3 sequence (DNA): TGCGCCAGCAGCCGAGGACTAGATGAGACCCAGTACTTC. This sequence encodes CASSRGLDETQYF.